This T cell receptor beta chain was captured in a study of blood T cell repertoires in COVID-19. TCRdb keeps only in-frame clones here, not all; method: immunoSEQ multiplex PCR. The data show tens of thousands of clones, with approximately 80% seen just once and 13% held by the top ten. Germline values: CDR1 MGHDK, CDR2 SYGVNS. With V trimmed by 5 bases and J by 5 bases, 4 bases remained unmatched. This CDR3 is built from 14 residues. The TCR was taken from a woman older than 75 with acute or convalescent COVID-19. The sequenced sample was peripheral blood. V is TRBV25-1 and J is TRBJ1-4, with 8 bases lining up with TRBD1. The CDR3, as DNA: TGTGCCAGCAGTAGACAGGGGCAAAATGAAAAACTGTTTTTT. This gives the protein CASSRQGQNEKLFF.